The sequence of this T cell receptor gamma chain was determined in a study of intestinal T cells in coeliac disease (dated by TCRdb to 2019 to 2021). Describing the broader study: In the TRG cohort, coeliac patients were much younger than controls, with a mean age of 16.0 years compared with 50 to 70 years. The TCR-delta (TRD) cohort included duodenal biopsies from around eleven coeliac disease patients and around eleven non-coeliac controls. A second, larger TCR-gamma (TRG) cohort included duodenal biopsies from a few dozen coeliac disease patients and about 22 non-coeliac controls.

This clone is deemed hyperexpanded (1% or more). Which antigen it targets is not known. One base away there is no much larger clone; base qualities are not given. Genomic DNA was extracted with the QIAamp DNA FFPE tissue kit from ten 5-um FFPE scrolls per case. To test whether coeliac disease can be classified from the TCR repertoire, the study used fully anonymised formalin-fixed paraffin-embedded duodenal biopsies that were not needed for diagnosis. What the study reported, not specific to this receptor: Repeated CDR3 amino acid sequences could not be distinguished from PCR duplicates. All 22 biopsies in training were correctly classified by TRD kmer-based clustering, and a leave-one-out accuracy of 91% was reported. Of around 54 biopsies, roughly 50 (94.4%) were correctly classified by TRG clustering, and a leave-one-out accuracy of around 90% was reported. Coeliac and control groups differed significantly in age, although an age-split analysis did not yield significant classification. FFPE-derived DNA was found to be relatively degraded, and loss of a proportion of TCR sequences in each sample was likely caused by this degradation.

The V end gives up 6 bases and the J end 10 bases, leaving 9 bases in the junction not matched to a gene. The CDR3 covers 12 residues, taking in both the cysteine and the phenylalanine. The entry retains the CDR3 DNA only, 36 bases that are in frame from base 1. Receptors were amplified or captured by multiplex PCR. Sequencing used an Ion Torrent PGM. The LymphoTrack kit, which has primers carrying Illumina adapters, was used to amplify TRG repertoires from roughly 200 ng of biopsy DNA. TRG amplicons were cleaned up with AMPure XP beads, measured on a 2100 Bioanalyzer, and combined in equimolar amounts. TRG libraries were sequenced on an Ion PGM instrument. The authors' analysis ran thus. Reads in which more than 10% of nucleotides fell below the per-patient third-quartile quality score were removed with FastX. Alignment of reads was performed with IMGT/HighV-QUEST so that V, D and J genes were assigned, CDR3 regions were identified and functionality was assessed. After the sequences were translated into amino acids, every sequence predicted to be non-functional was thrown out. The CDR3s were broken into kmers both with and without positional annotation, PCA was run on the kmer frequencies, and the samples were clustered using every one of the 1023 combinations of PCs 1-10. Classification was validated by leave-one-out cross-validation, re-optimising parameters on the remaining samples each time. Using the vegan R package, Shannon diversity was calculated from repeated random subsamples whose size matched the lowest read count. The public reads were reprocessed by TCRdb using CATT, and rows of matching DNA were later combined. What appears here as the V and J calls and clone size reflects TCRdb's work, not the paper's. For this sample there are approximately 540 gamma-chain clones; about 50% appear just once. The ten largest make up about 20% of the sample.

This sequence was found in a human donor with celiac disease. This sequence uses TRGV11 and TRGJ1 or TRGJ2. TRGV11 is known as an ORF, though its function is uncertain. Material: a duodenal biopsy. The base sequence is TGTGCCTGCTGGATTCTTCGACTAAAGAAACTCTTT. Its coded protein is CACWILRLKKLF.